Shown below are 30 T cell receptor beta chains from a single sample sequenced in a study of cytomegalovirus exposure and HLA in healthy donors. Vbeta (60) and Jbeta (13) primers were used in the PCR. Method: immunoSEQ multiplex PCR; TCRdb's copy keeps in-frame clones and lacks some. Among nearly 70,000 clones listed, 60% to 75% were seen once. The source material was PBMCs. The receptors were sampled from a woman aged 55 to 70 in good health and CMV-seropositive.

Ten or more counts support this clone. The chain uses TRBV6-6 and TRBJ1-5; the match to TRBD1 covers 8 bases. Germline V gives CDR1 MNHNY, CDR2 SVGAGI (reference sequence). The CDR3 is made up of 14 amino acids. The V and J ends lost 5 bases and 4 bases, in that order; junction bases with no gene match: 4. The CDR3 coding sequence is TGTGCCAGCAGTAAATACAGGGGGAATCAGCCCCAGCATTTT. Its translation: CASSKYRGNQPQHF.

The chain couples TRBV5-1 to TRBJ2-7, with TRBD1 matching over 7 bases. Germline V lookup: CDR1 SGHRS, CDR2 YFSETQ. CDR3 length: 14 residues. The trim removed 4 bases at V and 0 bases at J, leaving 4 bases unmatched. CDR3 in amino acids: CASSRDSHSYEQYF. Here the CDR3 DNA reads TGCGCCAGCAGCAGGGACAGTCACTCCTACGAGCAGTACTTC.

The V gene is TRBV30, the J gene TRBJ1-5, with unresolved D. V lost 1 base and J 6 bases, leaving 16 bases between the germline ends. This CDR3 is built from 15 residues. CDR1 is GTSNPN and CDR2 is SVGIG in the germline V gene (reference sequence). CDR3 in DNA: TGTGCCTGGAGTGAGAGGGTCTATCGGACTCAGCCCCAGCATTTT. Its protein is CAWSERVYRTQPQHF. Combining the CDR3 with reference TRBV30 and TRBJ1-5 gives the whole variable domain SQTIHQWPATLVQPVGSPLSLECTVEGTSNPNLYWYRQAAGRGLQLLFYSVGIGQISSEVPQNLSASRPQDRQFILSSKKLLLSDSGFYLCAWSERVYRTQPQHFGDGTRLSIL.

This chain uses TRBV6-5 with TRBJ1-1, with D possibly matching TRBD1 (6 bases). V shed 2 bases and J shed 4 bases, with 11 bases lying between them. The CDR3 is made up of 14 amino acids. Germline values: CDR1 MNHEY, CDR2 SVGAGI. The CDR3 here is CASSYQRRGTEAFF. The CDR3 bases are TGTGCCAGCAGTTACCAACGCAGGGGCACTGAAGCTTTCTTT.

This clone showed up just once. The V gene is TRBV18, the J gene TRBJ1-1, with a possible D match to TRBD1 (6 bases). The length of the CDR3 is 13 residues. Germline V gene sequence: CDR1 KGHSH, CDR2 LQKENI. V dropped 9 bases and J dropped 0 bases, with 11 bases sitting between them. This CDR3 reads CARRTDLNTEAFF. DNA of the CDR3: TGTGCCAGACGGACAGACCTGAACACTGAAGCTTTCTTT.

This clone turned up a few times. The J gene is TRBJ1-2, the V gene TRBV10-3; 8 bases are a match to TRBD1. Germline lookup yields CDR1 ENHRY and CDR2 SYGVKD. With V trimmed by 3 bases and J by 6 bases, 12 bases remained unmatched. The CDR3 runs to 16 residues. The CDR3 region is CAISDFFRTGKDGYTF. CDR3 nucleotides: TGTGCCATCAGTGACTTTTTTAGGACAGGGAAGGATGGCTACACCTTC.

V gene TRBV5-1 combines with J gene TRBJ2-1; TRBD2 matches at 10 bases. V shed 2 bases and J 5 bases; nucleotides not matched to a gene: 1. The germline CDR1 and CDR2 sequences are SGHRS and YFSETQ. The CDR3 is 14 residues long. The CDR3 nucleotides are TGCGCCAGCAGCTTCACTAGCGGGGACAATGAGCAGTTCTTC. Protein: CASSFTSGDNEQFF.

This clone was recorded once. This chain links TRBV11-2 with TRBJ1-2, with 8 bases that match TRBD1. This CDR3 contains 15 residues. V lost 0 bases, J lost 4 bases, and 4 bases stayed unmatched. Germline V CDR1 and CDR2: SGHAT, FQNNGV. DNA of the CDR3: TGTGCCAGCAGCTTAGAGGCAGGGGGCCGCTATGGCTACACCTTC. This encodes CASSLEAGGRYGYTF.

This chain links TRBV5-1 with TRBJ1-6; possible D gene TRBD1, 5 bases. CDR1 and CDR2 (germline): SGHRS, YFSETQ. The V and J ends lost 4 bases and 7 bases respectively, with 18 bases between them. This CDR3 contains 16 residues. CDR3 bases: TGCGCCAGCAGCCCCGGCTCAGGGAGGGGAAATTCACCCCTCCACTTT. Translated, it gives CASSPGSGRGNSPLHF.

Points on this clone: In the same sample, other DNA sequences code for this CDR3. The chain uses TRBV5-1 and TRBJ1-6; D is possibly TRBD1 (6 bases). V lost 4 bases, J lost 10 bases, and 12 bases lay in between. The CDR3 consists of 13 residues. Per germline, CDR1 SGHRS and CDR2 YFSETQ. The CDR3 is CASSGTGNSPLHF. The CDR3 DNA follows: TGCGCCAGCAGCGGAACAGGGAACTCACCCCTCCACTTT.

This clone was counted a few times. The CDR3 nucleotides are TGTGCCAGCAGCGCGAGCCCTGAGCAGTTCTTC. This gives the protein CASSASPEQFF. This rearrangement joins TRBV13 to TRBJ2-1; D unresolved. Trimming removed 5 bases from V and 9 bases from J, with 8 bases in between. The CDR3 totals 11 residues. Germline V CDR1 and CDR2: PRHDT, FYEKMQ (reference sequence).

This clone has only a few counts. The chain has TRBV5-1 and TRBJ2-1; 15 nucleotides align to TRBD2. Trimming took 4 bases from V and 9 from J; bases not matched to a gene: 5. Germline assignment: CDR1 SGHRS and CDR2 YFSETQ. The CDR3 is made up of 15 amino acids. CDR3 residues: CASSRTSGGAGEQFF. The CDR3 DNA follows: TGCGCCAGCAGCAGGACTAGCGGGGGGGCCGGTGAGCAGTTCTTC.

V and J are TRBV29-1 and TRBJ2-1, with 8 bases that match TRBD2. This CDR3 region has 15 residues. With V trimmed by 8 bases and J by 0 bases, 9 bases remained unmatched. The germline CDR1 and CDR2 sequences are SQVTM and ANQGSEA. The CDR3 protein is CSSWGGGSSYNEQFF. In nucleotides, the CDR3 is TGCAGCTCCTGGGGCGGGGGGAGCTCCTACAATGAGCAGTTCTTC.

The chain carries TRBV5-1 and TRBJ2-6, with D perhaps TRBD2 (5 bases). The germline gives CDR1 SGHRS, CDR2 YFSETQ. Trimming pared 9 bases from V and 0 bases from J, leaving 16 bases between. This CDR3 is built from 16 residues. In nucleotides, the CDR3 is TGCGCCACCCGAGAGGGCGTTCCCTCTGGGGCCAACGTCCTGACTTTC. Its protein is CATREGVPSGANVLTF.

The V and J genes are TRBV5-4 and TRBJ1-2, with a possible D match to TRBD1 (6 bases). The CDR3 has 14 residues. Trimming took off 0 bases at V and 8 bases at J, with 14 bases between the two ends. Looked up from germline, CDR1 is SGHNT and CDR2 is YYREEE (reference sequence). The DNA of the CDR3 is TGTGCCAGCAGCTTGGTCGGCAGGGGAGACGGCTACACCTTC. It is translated as CASSLVGRGDGYTF.

V and J are TRBV7-9 and TRBJ1-2; 7 bases fit TRBD1. The junction had 12 bases not matched to a gene; V was cut back by 1 base and J by 7 bases. CDR3 length: 16 amino acids. Germline-derived CDR1 and CDR2 are SEHNR and FQNEAQ (reference sequence). In nucleotides, the CDR3 is TGTGCCAGCAGCTTAGGAGCGGAGACAGGGCTTACTGGCTACACCTTC. This translates into CASSLGAETGLTGYTF.

The V and J genes are TRBV2 and TRBJ2-5, with 13 bases matching TRBD2. The CDR3 has 14 residues. Losses at the gene ends were 6 bases for V and 5 bases for J; bases not matched to a gene: 3. Germline V gene data show CDR1 as SNHLY and CDR2 as FYNNEI. CDR3 coding DNA: TGTGCCAGCAGGGGGACTAGCGGGACGGAGACCCAGTACTTC. This gives the protein CASRGTSGTETQYF.

This chain joins TRBV30 and TRBJ2-7; no definite D call. The CDR3 covers 12 residues. V dropped 4 bases and J dropped 2 bases, with 9 bases sitting between them. Germline CDR1 reads GTSNPN; CDR2 reads SVGIG (reference sequence). The CDR3 nucleotides read TGTGCCTGGAATAAACCTACCTACGAGCAGTACTTC. It yields the protein CAWNKPTYEQYF.

The V gene is TRBV4-2, the J gene TRBJ2-5; D is possibly TRBD1 (6 bases). This CDR3 spans 13 amino acids. The V gene's germline CDR1 is LGHNA and CDR2 YNFKEQ. Trimming cost V 5 bases and J 5 bases, with 12 bases left between them. The CDR3 sequence is CASSSGAGETQYF. The CDR3 DNA is TGTGCCAGCAGCTCAGGGGCTGGGGAGACCCAGTACTTC.

This rearrangement joins TRBV27 to TRBJ2-1; 10 nucleotides line up with TRBD2. V was pared by 2 bases and J by 6 bases, with 1 base of the junction left unmatched. This CDR3 is built from 14 residues. Germline CDR1 and CDR2: MNHEY and SMNVEV (reference sequence). DNA for the CDR3: TGTGCCAGCAGTTTAGGACTAGCGGTCAATGAGCAGTTCTTC. It specifies CASSLGLAVNEQFF.

The CDR3 is CASRGTGGGGNEQFF. CDR3 coding DNA: TGTGCCAGCAGGGGGACAGGGGGGGGTGGCAATGAGCAGTTCTTC. This chain links TRBV6-6 with TRBJ2-1; 11 bases align to TRBD1. Germline trimming cut 6 bases from V and 6 bases from J; bases unmatched to any gene: 7. Per germline, CDR1 MNHNY and CDR2 SVGAGI (reference sequence). The CDR3 sequence is 15 residues long.

This clone was seen only a few times. The chain links TRBV11-2 to TRBJ1-1, with D perhaps matching TRBD1 (5 bases). Germline CDR1 and CDR2: SGHAT and FQNNGV. This CDR3 comprises 13 residues. Trimming removed 4 bases from V and 11 bases from J, with 17 bases in between. CDR3 sequence: CASSSGLSVWAFF. The CDR3 bases are TGTGCCAGCAGCTCAGGGCTCAGCGTTTGGGCTTTCTTT.

This clone came up a few times. The chain links TRBV10-1 to TRBJ1-1; TRBD1 aligns across 7 bases. The CDR3 length is 12 residues. With V trimmed by 4 bases and J by 5 bases, 1 base remained unmatched. Germline V gives CDR1 WNHNN, CDR2 SYGVQD (reference sequence). The CDR3 spells CASSAGGTEAFF. The CDR3 nucleotides are TGCGCCAGCAGTGCAGGGGGTACTGAAGCTTTCTTT.

J is TRBJ1-4 and V is TRBV5-1; 7 nucleotides align to TRBD1. Looked up from germline, CDR1 is SGHRS and CDR2 is YFSETQ. This CDR3 contains 15 residues. V gave up 0 bases and J gave up 7 bases; unmatched junction bases: 6. The CDR3 bases are TGCGCCAGCAGCTTGGTTGGGGACAGAACTGAAAAACTGTTTTTT. Residues: CASSLVGDRTEKLFF.

This clone was picked up a small number of times. The chain employs TRBV11-3 and TRBJ2-3; TRBD2 matches at 8 bases. The V segment lost 5 bases and the J segment 2 bases; nucleotides outside the gene matches: 6. The length of the CDR3 is 15 residues. Germline V gives CDR1 SGHNT, CDR2 YENEEA. This CDR3 is CASSIGLAPTDTQYF. CDR3 sequence (DNA): TGTGCCAGCAGCATAGGACTAGCCCCCACAGATACGCAGTATTTT.

This clone occurred a few times. This rearrangement joins TRBV5-1 to TRBJ1-1, with 9 nucleotides matching TRBD1. After removal of 5 bases from V and 4 bases from J, the junction contained 12 bases not matched to a gene. The CDR3 loop spans 16 amino acids. Germline lookup yields CDR1 SGHRS and CDR2 YFSETQ. This CDR3 is CASSWGQGRFGTEAFF. Written as DNA, the CDR3 is TGCGCCAGCAGTTGGGGACAGGGTCGTTTTGGCACTGAAGCTTTCTTT.

The chain recombines TRBV5-4 with TRBJ1-6; D not certain. This CDR3 is built from 15 residues. The V gene lost 4 bases and the J gene lost 0 bases, with 8 bases spanning the gap. Per the germline V gene, CDR1 is SGHNT and CDR2 is YYREEE (reference sequence). This CDR3 reads CASSPGGSYNSPLHF. CDR3 DNA sequence: TGTGCCAGCAGCCCCGGTGGCTCCTATAATTCACCCCTCCACTTT.

V usage is TRBV27 and J usage is TRBJ1-2; tentative D call: TRBD1 (5 bases). Germline CDR1 reads MNHEY; CDR2 reads SMNVEV (reference sequence). Between the trimmed V and J ends, which lost 4 bases and 8 bases, there was a span of 17 bases. The CDR3 consists of 14 residues. In DNA, the CDR3 is TGTGCCAGCAGTTCCCCAATTTTGGGGCACGGCTACACCTTC. Protein product: CASSSPILGHGYTF.

The gene calls are TRBV20-1 and TRBJ1-1, with D unclear. Deletions cut 5 bases from V and 11 bases from J, with 12 bases between. Per germline, CDR1 DFQATT and CDR2 SNEGSKA (reference sequence). The CDR3 sequence is 10 residues long. This chain's CDR3 is CSAWAITAFF. The CDR3, as DNA: TGCAGTGCTTGGGCTATTACGGCTTTCTTT.

The chain has TRBV21-1 and TRBJ2-4; the table gives TRBD2 as D, unverified against the DNA. TRBV21-1 is tagged as a pseudogene. This CDR3 is 19 amino acids long. This chain's CDR3 is CASSNRPIARGVYKNIQYF. The CDR3 coding sequence is TGTGCCAGCAGCAATCGCCCGATTGCCCGGGGGGTCTACAAAAACATTCAGTACTTC.